The 3 T cell receptor beta chains in this list originate from one sample, sequenced in a study of shared clonotypes between healthy human individuals. Data came from immunoSEQ multiplex PCR; TCRdb stores just in-frame clones and leaves some out. The data show about 2.3 million clones, with around 90% seen just once and about 0.41% held by the top ten. The specimen sequenced was naive CD4+ T cells from PBMCs. Subset meaning: CD45RA+ positively selected. The receptor source for this set is a man aged 18 to 30 in good health. Some clones in this sample may be carry-over from other donors' samples.

J is TRBJ2-2 and V is TRBV9, with 8 bases identical to TRBD2. The CDR3 covers 16 residues. The trim removed 0 bases at V and 5 bases at J, leaving 6 bases unmatched. Germline loops: CDR1 SGDLS, CDR2 YYNGEE. The CDR3 nucleotides are TGTGCCAGCAGCGTAGGTGACGGGAGGGGAACCGGGGAGCTGTTTTTT. Its protein is CASSVGDGRGTGELFF.

V usage is TRBV5-1 and J usage is TRBJ1-1; TRBD1 might be the D (5 bases). V was shortened by 5 bases and J by 5 bases, with 13 bases between the two germline ends. This CDR3 has 13 residues. CDR1 and CDR2 (germline): SGHRS, YFSETQ. CDR3 DNA: TGCGCCAGCAGACGGGTGGGGGGAACTGAAGCTTTCTTT. Its protein product is CASRRVGGTEAFF. Variable domain in full (rest from reference TRBV5-1 and TRBJ1-1): KAGVTQTPRYLIKTRGQQVTLSCSPISGHRSVSWYQQTPGQGLQFLFEYFSETQRNKGNFPGRFSGRQFSNSRSEMNVSTLELGDSALYLCASRRVGGTEAFFGQGTRLTVV.

This chain uses TRBV6-5 with TRBJ2-7; D not certain. The CDR3 is 13 amino acids. Germline loops: CDR1 MNHEY, CDR2 SVGAGI. Trimming shortened V by 0 bases and J by 5 bases, and 8 bases separated the two germline ends. The CDR3 DNA sequence: TGTGCCAGCAGTTACTCAGAGCAGAACGAGCAGTACTTC. Its protein product is CASSYSEQNEQYF.